The clone carrying this T cell receptor (beta chain) was observed a few times. Germline V gives CDR1 ENHRY, CDR2 SYGVKD. V lost 10 bases to trimming and J lost 0 bases; unmatched junction nucleotides: 10. CDR3 size: 15 residues. The data originate from a study of T cell repertoires in cytomegalovirus infection. TCRdb called the reads again in MiXCR, with one record for every CDR3 protein. This sample yields roughly 250,000 distinct CDR3 sequences, of which approximately 24% are seen a single time; about 20% belongs to the top ten. The sequenced sample was CD8+ T cells from PBMCs. The receptor's source is a human donor in good health (CMV status not recorded). Some clones in this sample may be carry-over from other donors' samples. The chain uses TRBV10-3 and TRBJ2-3, with 7 bases matching TRBD1. DNA for the CDR3: TGTGCCACAATGGGGACAGAAACTAGCACAGATACGCAGTATTTT. Its translation is CATMGTETSTDTQYF.